Below, 27 T cell receptor beta chains from the same sample are listed, as sequenced in a study of T cells in Graves' hyperthyroidism and ophthalmopathy. From RNA transcripts, TCR beta CDR3 regions were amplified. TCR CDR3 regions were first amplified by RT-PCR with HTBI primers. TCRdb called the multiplex PCR reads again in MiXCR, with one record for every CDR3 protein. The data show fewer than 250,000 distinct CDR3 sequences, 17% seen once. Input material: blood. These receptors all stem from a man over 45 with Graves' hyperthyroidism.

Note on this clonotype: This could be a read error, since a much larger clone is one nucleotide away. J is TRBJ2-1 and V is TRBV14, with TRBD2 as a possible D gene (6 bases). The CDR3 length is 14 residues. Per germline, CDR1 SGHDN and CDR2 FVKESK. The CDR3 DNA reads TGTGCCAGCGGCCAAGGGACTCTGGCCGGTGAGCAGTTCTTC. It codes for CASGQGTLAGEQFF. Looking up the rest from reference TRBV14 and TRBJ2-1 gives the full variable domain: EAGVTQFPSHSVIEKGQTVTLRCDPISGHDNLYWYRRVMGKEIKFLLHFVKESKQDESGMPNNRFLAERTGGTYSTLKVQPAELEDSGVYFCASGQGTLAGEQFFGPGTRLTVL.

The V and J genes are TRBV6-5 and TRBJ1-6, with 9 bases aligning to TRBD1. Germline lookup yields CDR1 MNHEY and CDR2 SVGAGI. V was clipped by 0 bases and J by 10 bases; unmatched bases: 7. CDR3 size: 16 residues. In DNA form, the CDR3 reads TGTGCCAGCAGTTACTCGTCCGTGACAGGGGGATCACCCCTCCACTTT. It translates to CASSYSSVTGGSPLHF.

This clonotype was seen ten or more times. An end of the junction differs from the germline gene, which may be a read error. This sequence joins TRBV7-7 and TRBJ2-5, with D uncertain. Germline V CDR1 and CDR2: SSHAT, FNYEAQ (reference sequence). This CDR3 is built from 14 residues. The CDR3 spells CASSLHLNQETQYF. The DNA of the CDR3 is TGTGCTAGCAGCTTACACCTGAATCAAGAGACCCAGTACTTC.

This clonotype showed up many times. The rearrangement links TRBV7-9 to TRBJ2-2; D remains unclear. Germline V gene lookup returns CDR1 SEHNR and CDR2 FQNEAQ (reference sequence). The V end was cut by 3 bases, the J end by 6 bases, with 14 bases between. CDR3 length: 15 residues. CDR3 in amino acids: CASSFPLTSAGELFF. The DNA for the CDR3 is TGTGCCAGCAGCTTTCCCCTTACGAGCGCCGGGGAGCTGTTTTTT.

J is TRBJ2-7 and V is TRBV28; no firm D call. Trimming cost V 5 bases and J 2 bases, with 16 bases left between them. CDR3 length: 15 amino acids. The germline V gene has CDR1 MDHEN and CDR2 SYDVKM. DNA of the CDR3: TGTGCCAGCAGTAGTCCAGCCCTGAGACCCTACGAGCAGTACTTC. Translating it yields CASSSPALRPYEQYF.

This chain links TRBV18 with TRBJ2-2, with 14 bases identical to TRBD2. Trimming removed 3 bases from V and 5 bases from J; junction bases left unmatched: 11. The V gene's germline CDR1 is KGHSH and CDR2 LQKENI. The CDR3 totals 19 residues. The CDR3 region is CASSPSYGTSGSKTGELFF. The CDR3 DNA is TGTGCCAGCTCACCCTCCTACGGGACTAGCGGGAGTAAGACCGGGGAGCTGTTTTTT.

This clonotype was seen only a few times. The chain uses TRBV10-3 and TRBJ1-2, with TRBD1 identical over 8 bases. The CDR3 is 13 amino acids. Germline lookup yields CDR1 ENHRY and CDR2 SYGVKD. With V trimmed by 10 bases and J by 3 bases, 7 bases remained unmatched. The CDR3 is CATRMTGDYGYTF. The CDR3, as DNA: TGTGCCACCCGAATGACAGGGGACTATGGCTACACCTTC.

Regarding this clonotype: A much larger clone lies a single base off, so this may be a read error. The J gene is TRBJ2-1, the V gene TRBV11-2; 7 nucleotides agree with TRBD1. The CDR3 consists of 13 residues. CDR1 is SGHAT, CDR2 FQNNGV, per germline. The CDR3 region has the DNA TGTGCCAGCAGCTTTGGACAGGCCGATGAGCGGTTCTTC. Amino acids: CASSFGQADERFF.

This clonotype appeared many times. The chain links TRBV2 to TRBJ2-7; 7 bases fit TRBD1. CDR3 length: 15 residues. Germline values: CDR1 SNHLY, CDR2 FYNNEI. Losses at the gene ends were 5 bases for V and 0 bases for J; bases not matched to a gene: 7. The CDR3 DNA reads TGTGCCAGCAGTAGGACCGGGACAGTCTCCTACGAGCAGTACTTC. Its translation: CASSRTGTVSYEQYF.

This clonotype has a handful of counts. In DNA, the CDR3 is TGTGCCAGCAGTGTCGGGACAGGAGTCACAGATACGCAGTATTTT. Translated: CASSVGTGVTDTQYF. The genes are TRBV6-1 and TRBJ2-3; 8 bases map to TRBD1. CDR3 length equals 15 residues. J was trimmed by 2 bases and V by 4 bases; bases with no gene match: 5. Germline CDR1 is MNHNS and CDR2 is SASEGT.

This clonotype was found many times. The V gene is TRBV18, the J gene TRBJ2-3; D is undetermined. Germline V gene sequence: CDR1 KGHSH, CDR2 LQKENI. The CDR3 is 13 amino acids. Trimming cost V 3 bases and J 7 bases, with 11 bases left between them. Here the CDR3 reads CASSPLFGNTQYF. The CDR3 DNA reads TGTGCCAGCTCACCGCTTTTTGGAAATACGCAGTATTTT.

The V and J genes are TRBV15 and TRBJ1-4; 10 bases are a match to TRBD1. The CDR3 is 15 residues long. J was trimmed by 8 bases and V by 5 bases; bases with no gene match: 8. Germline assignment: CDR1 LNHNV and CDR2 YYDKDF (reference sequence). In DNA form, the CDR3 reads TGTGCCACCAGCGATACCGGGACAGGGGAAGAAAAACTGTTTTTT. Encoded protein: CATSDTGTGEEKLFF.

This clonotype was seen many times. This sequence joins TRBV2 and TRBJ1-2; 8 bases are shared with TRBD1. The CDR3 contains 13 residues. The germline V gene has CDR1 SNHLY and CDR2 FYNNEI. After removal of 6 bases from V and 8 bases from J, the junction contained 8 bases not matched to a gene. The CDR3 here is CASRTDRGGGYTF. The CDR3 nucleotides read TGTGCCAGCAGGACAGACAGGGGAGGAGGCTACACCTTC.

The sample holds many counts of this clonotype. For the CDR3, the DNA is TGCAGTGCTAGTCCCGGGTCGTACAATGAGCAGTTCTTC. It yields the protein CSASPGSYNEQFF. The V call is TRBV20-1, the J call TRBJ2-1, with D unclear. This CDR3 has 13 residues. CDR1 and CDR2 from the germline V gene are DFQATT and SNEGSKA (reference sequence). The V and J ends lost 3 bases and 4 bases respectively, with 10 bases between them.

The chain is built from TRBV3-1 and TRBJ2-5; possible D gene TRBD2, 6 bases. V lost 2 bases and J lost 0, with 13 bases in between. From germline, CDR1 is LGHDT and CDR2 YNNKEL (reference sequence). The CDR3 has 16 amino acids. The CDR3 DNA reads TGTGCCAGCAGCCAACGGGACGCGGGGCACCAAGAGACCCAGTACTTC. Translated: CASSQRDAGHQETQYF.

This clonotype came up many times. The chain has TRBV12-3 or TRBV12-4 and TRBJ2-2; D is ambiguous. V was clipped by 3 bases and J by 4 bases, with 12 bases between them. The CDR3 runs to 15 residues. CDR3 region: CASSFSGRSTGELFF. CDR3 DNA: TGTGCCAGCAGTTTCTCCGGCAGATCCACCGGGGAGCTGTTTTTT.

The table lists this clonotype with many counts. The chain combines TRBV5-8 with TRBJ2-3, with TRBD1 identical over 8 bases. Germline-derived CDR1 and CDR2 are SGHTS and YDEGEE. With V trimmed by 6 bases and J by 0 bases, 6 bases remained unmatched. The CDR3 is 15 amino acids. The CDR3 DNA follows: TGTGCCAGCAACCCGGACAGGGCCAGCACAGATACGCAGTATTTT. Encoded protein: CASNPDRASTDTQYF.

This clonotype was recorded many times. This sequence joins TRBV5-1 and TRBJ2-1, with TRBD2 matching over 8 bases. Per the germline V gene, CDR1 is SGHRS and CDR2 is YFSETQ. The CDR3 contains 15 residues. Germline trimming cut 4 bases from V and 5 bases from J; bases unmatched to any gene: 8. The CDR3 loop reads CASSLQPGGNNEQFF. Here the CDR3 DNA reads TGCGCCAGCAGCCTGCAGCCGGGAGGGAACAATGAGCAGTTCTTC.

This clonotype was seen many times. This rearrangement joins TRBV12-3 or TRBV12-4 to TRBJ1-5, with 8 bases identical to TRBD1. The ends lost 1 base at V and 4 bases at J; junction bases unmatched: 3. This CDR3 is 15 amino acids long. CDR3 residues: CASSLVQGANQPQHF. In DNA, the CDR3 is TGTGCCAGCAGTTTAGTGCAGGGGGCGAATCAGCCCCAGCATTTT.

The chain couples TRBV7-9 to TRBJ2-7; no definite D call. With 6 bases removed from V and 3 bases from J, the gap between germline ends came to 9 bases. The V gene's germline CDR1 is SEHNR and CDR2 FQNEAQ (reference sequence). The CDR3 sequence is 12 residues long. The CDR3 loop reads CASSHQDYEQYF. The CDR3, as DNA: TGTGCCAGCAGTCACCAGGACTACGAGCAGTACTTC.

The chain has TRBV7-2 and TRBJ2-2; no clear D gene. CDR3 length: 14 residues. Trimming cost V 4 bases and J 0 bases, with 6 bases left between them. CDR1 and CDR2 from the germline V gene are SGHTA and FQGNSA. CDR3 nucleotide sequence: TGTGCCAGCAGCTCTTCGGCGAACACCGGGGAGCTGTTTTTT. Amino acids: CASSSSANTGELFF.

Ten or more counts support this clonotype. The CDR3 region has the DNA TGTGCCAGCAGCTTAAATCTAGGGGAGAACTATGGCTACACCTTC. This translates into CASSLNLGENYGYTF. This chain connects TRBV7-2 to TRBJ1-2; a possible D gene is TRBD1 (5 bases). Trimming pared 2 bases from V and 2 bases from J, leaving 12 bases between. Germline CDR1 and CDR2: SGHTA and FQGNSA. The CDR3 sequence is 15 residues long.

This clonotype turned up a few times. The chain is built from TRBV7-9 and TRBJ2-7; TRBD1 is a possible D gene (6 bases). The CDR3 contains 15 residues. Trimming left V 5 bases short and J 3 bases short, with 17 bases between. The germline gives CDR1 SEHNR, CDR2 FQNEAQ (reference sequence). CDR3 DNA: TGTGCCAGCAGCACACAGGGCGCTAAGGACTACGAGCAGTACTTC. Residues: CASSTQGAKDYEQYF.

This clonotype was seen ten or more times. The chain joins TRBV6-1 to TRBJ1-1; the D gene is possibly TRBD1 (5 bases). This CDR3 has 16 residues. The V end lost 5 bases, the J end lost 4 bases, and 20 bases lay between the germline ends. Germline CDR1 reads MNHNS; CDR2 reads SASEGT. The CDR3 spells CASSYARDYTATEAFF. CDR3 DNA: TGTGCCAGCAGTTACGCGCGGGACTATACGGCCACTGAAGCTTTCTTT.

This clonotype was seen at least ten times. The chain combines TRBV20-1 with TRBJ2-1; 9 bases match TRBD2. V shed 4 bases and J 8 bases; nucleotides not matched to a gene: 9. The CDR3 has 14 amino acids. Per germline, CDR1 DFQATT and CDR2 SNEGSKA (reference sequence). The CDR3 loop is CSATRSGRTDEQFF. The CDR3 bases are TGCAGTGCTACCCGCAGCGGGAGGACAGATGAGCAGTTCTTC.

With regard to this clonotype: Relative to the germline gene, one junction end is altered; a read error may explain this. The chain carries TRBV7-8 and TRBJ2-1; no clear D. The CDR3 covers 14 residues. Germline lookup yields CDR1 SGHVS and CDR2 FQNEAQ. Written as DNA, the CDR3 is TGTGCCAGCAGCTTAGCGGGCGGCGAAAATGGGCAGTTCTTC. The encoded protein is CASSLAGGENGQFF.

This clonotype has just a few counts. This chain uses TRBV28 with TRBJ2-3; 8 positions agree with TRBD2. The CDR3 sequence is 14 residues long. Germline CDR1 MDHEN, CDR2 SYDVKM. The ends lost 3 bases at V and 4 bases at J; junction bases unmatched: 3. The CDR3 bases are TGTGCCAGCAGTTTGCCGGGACTAGCAGATACGCAGTATTTT. It is translated as CASSLPGLADTQYF.